The source of this TCR beta chain is a study of shared clonotypes between healthy human individuals. TCRdb's table, derived via immunoSEQ multiplex PCR, lists solely in-frame clones and lacks some. Of about 100,000 clones listed, 68% are singletons. Turning to this clone: Its matching antigen is unknown.

General study findings and limits: Clonotype sharing among donors, it was expected, would be affected by sequencing depth. The study found lower generation probabilities in non-shared clonotypes than in those shared by all four donors.

From germline, CDR1 is SGHRS and CDR2 YFSETQ. V gave up 3 bases and J gave up 6 bases, with 15 bases separating them. The CDR3 sequence is 14 residues long. This clonotype originated in a woman in her thirties in good health. Material: memory CD8+ T cells sorted from blood. Subset denoted: CD45RO+ cells pooled with CCR7-negative TemRA cells. The chain joins TRBV5-1 to TRBJ1-2; weak D call: TRBD1 (6 bases). CDR3 protein: CASSSPGEPNGYTF. CDR3 in DNA: TGCGCCAGCAGCTCACCAGGGGAACCCAATGGCTACACCTTC.